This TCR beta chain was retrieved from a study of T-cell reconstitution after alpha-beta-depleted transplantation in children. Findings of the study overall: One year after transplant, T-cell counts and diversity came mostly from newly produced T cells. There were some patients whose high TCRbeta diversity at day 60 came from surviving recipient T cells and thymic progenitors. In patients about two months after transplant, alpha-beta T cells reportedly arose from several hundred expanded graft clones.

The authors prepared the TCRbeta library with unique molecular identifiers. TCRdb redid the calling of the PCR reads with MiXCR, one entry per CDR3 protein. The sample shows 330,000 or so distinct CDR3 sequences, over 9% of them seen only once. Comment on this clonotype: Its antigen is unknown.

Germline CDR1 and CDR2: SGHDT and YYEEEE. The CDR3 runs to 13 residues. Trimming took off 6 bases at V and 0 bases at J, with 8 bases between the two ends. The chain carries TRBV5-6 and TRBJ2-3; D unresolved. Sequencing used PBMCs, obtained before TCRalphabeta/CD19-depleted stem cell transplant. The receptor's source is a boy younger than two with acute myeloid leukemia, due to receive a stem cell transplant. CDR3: CASTWDSTDTQYF. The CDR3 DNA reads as TGTGCCAGCACCTGGGATAGCACAGATACGCAGTATTTT.